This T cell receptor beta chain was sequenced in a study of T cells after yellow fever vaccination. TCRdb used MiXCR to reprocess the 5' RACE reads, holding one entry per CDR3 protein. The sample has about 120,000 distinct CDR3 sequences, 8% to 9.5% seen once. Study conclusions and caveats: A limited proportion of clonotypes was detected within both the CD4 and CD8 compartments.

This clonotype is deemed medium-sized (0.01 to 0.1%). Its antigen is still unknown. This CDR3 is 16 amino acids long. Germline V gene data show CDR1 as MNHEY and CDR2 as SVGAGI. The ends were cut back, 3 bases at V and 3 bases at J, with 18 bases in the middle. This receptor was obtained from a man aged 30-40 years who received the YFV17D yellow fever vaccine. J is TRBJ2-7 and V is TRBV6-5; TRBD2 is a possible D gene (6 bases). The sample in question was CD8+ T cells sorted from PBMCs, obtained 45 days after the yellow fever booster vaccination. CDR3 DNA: TGTGCCAGCAGTTATGGATCGGGGGTCCCTAACTACGAGCAGTACTTC. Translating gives CASSYGSGVPNYEQYF.